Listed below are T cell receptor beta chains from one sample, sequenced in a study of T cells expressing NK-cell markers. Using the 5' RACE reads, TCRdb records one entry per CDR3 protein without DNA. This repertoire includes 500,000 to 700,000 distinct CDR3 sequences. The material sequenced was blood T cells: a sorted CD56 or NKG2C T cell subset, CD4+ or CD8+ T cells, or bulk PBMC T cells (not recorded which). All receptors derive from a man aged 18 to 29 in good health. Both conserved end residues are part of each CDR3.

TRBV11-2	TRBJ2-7	CASSSLAGFYEQYF
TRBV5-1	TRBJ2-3	CASSPRTRTDTQYF
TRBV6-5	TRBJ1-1	CASSYSWDTRTNTEAFF
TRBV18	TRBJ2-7	CASSPGQTGYEQYF
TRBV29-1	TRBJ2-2	CSVGGQGGTGELFF
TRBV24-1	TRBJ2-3	CATSDWGGSTDTQYF
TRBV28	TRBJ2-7	CASSPTGWSYEQYF
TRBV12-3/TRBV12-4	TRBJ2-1	CASSPPSGSSGEQFF
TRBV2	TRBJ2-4	CASSEGLGIAKNIQYF
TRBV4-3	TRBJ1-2	CASSQEGTVYTF
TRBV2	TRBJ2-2	CASSEEGRAGGELFF
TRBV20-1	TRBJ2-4	CSANEGFGKNIQYF
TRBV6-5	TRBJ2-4	CASSYSGTKDF
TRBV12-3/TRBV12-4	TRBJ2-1	CASSQSASGSYNEQFF
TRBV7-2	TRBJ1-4	CASSLAGILGNEKLFF
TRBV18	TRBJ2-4	CASSPLREEAAENIQYF
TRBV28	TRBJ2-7	CASSFSFGEQYF
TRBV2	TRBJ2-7	CASSIDGTGLYEQYF
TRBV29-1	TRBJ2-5	CSVVSTGVRETQYF
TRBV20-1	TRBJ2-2	CSARSGQGAPGELFF
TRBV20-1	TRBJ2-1	CSAIPGPYNEQFF
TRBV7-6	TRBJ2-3	CASSSRVGPSGSSDTQYF
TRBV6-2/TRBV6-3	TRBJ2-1	CASSYGGPEYEQFF
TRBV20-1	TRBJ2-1	CSARGHDNYRQFF
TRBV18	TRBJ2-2	CASSAGAGNTGELFF
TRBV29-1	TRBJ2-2	CSVEEHRGRQAGPTGELFF
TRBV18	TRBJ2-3	CASSPPPRTDTQYF
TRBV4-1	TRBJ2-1	CASSQDRWSLQFF
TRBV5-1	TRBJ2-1	CASRDSVGASEQFF
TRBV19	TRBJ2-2	CASSTWTPYTGELFF
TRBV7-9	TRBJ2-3	CASSLDRDFQRTDTQYF
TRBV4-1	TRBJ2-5	CASSQIVVNQETQYF
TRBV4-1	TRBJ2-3	CASSQEASGRRTDTQYF
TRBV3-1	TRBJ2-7	CASSQVFPAREQYF
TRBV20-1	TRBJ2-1	CSARSGDVANEQFF
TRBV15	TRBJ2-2	CATWAGETGELFF
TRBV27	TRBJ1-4	CASSLLGEDEKLFF
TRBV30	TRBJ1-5	CAWSVLDRVGQPQHF
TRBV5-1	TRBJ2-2	CASNDRGSNTGELFF
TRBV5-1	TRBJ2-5	CASSLATSGRGKETQYF
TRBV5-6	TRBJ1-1	CASSRVDTEAFF
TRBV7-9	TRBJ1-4	CASSAPGQEEKLFF
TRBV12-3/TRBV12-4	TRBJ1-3	CASSLSVRNTIYF
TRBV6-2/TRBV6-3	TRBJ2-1	CASSTTGGPSYNEQFF
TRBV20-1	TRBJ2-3	CSARVTSGRNLSTQYF
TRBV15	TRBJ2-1	CATSRGLAGGRTYNEQFF
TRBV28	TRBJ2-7	CASSRSMRAHEQYF
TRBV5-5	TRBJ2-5	CASSLDFHETQYF
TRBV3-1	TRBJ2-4	CASSQPSGRAGIQYF
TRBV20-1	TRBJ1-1	CSARDGVSSTEAFF
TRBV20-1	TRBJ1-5	CSARENRGRQPQHF
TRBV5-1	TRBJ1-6	CASSLAGDIRNSPLHF
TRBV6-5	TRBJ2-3	CASSSGTGDTQYF
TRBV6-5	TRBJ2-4	CASSRAGTVSLYF
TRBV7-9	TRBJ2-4	CASSLSTGVENIQYF
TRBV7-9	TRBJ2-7	CASSRPSPDEQYF
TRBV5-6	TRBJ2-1	CASSPRQGAYNEQFF
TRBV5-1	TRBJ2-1	CASSSGFLSNEQFF
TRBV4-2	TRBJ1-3	CASSQVALQQGNTIYF
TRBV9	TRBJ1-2	CASSVGGGLLYGYTF